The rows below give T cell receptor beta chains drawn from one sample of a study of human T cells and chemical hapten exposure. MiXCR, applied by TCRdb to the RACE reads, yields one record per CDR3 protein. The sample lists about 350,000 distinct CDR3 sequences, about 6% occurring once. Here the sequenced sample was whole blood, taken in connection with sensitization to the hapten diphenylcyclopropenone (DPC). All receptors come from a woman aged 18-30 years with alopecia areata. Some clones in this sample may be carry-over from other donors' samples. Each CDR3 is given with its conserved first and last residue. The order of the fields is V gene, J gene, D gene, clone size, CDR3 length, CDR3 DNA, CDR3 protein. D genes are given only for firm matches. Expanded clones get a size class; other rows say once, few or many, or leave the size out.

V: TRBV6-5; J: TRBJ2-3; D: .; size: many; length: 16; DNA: TGTGCCAGCAGGGCCACACAGTGGGTTAGCACAGATACGCAGTATTTT; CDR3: CASRATQWVSTDTQYF
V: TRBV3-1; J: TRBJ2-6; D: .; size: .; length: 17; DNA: TGTGCCAGCAACTCGGGACAAGCACTCTCTGGGGCCAACGTCCTGACTTTC; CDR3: CASNSGQALSGANVLTF
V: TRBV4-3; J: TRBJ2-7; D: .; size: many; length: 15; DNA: TGCGCCAGCAGCCAATATACAGGGGAGGTCTACGAGCAGTACTTC; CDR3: CASSQYTGEVYEQYF
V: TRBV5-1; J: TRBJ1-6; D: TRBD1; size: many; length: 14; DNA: TGCGCCAGCAGCTCGAGGACAGGGAATTCACCCCTCCACTTT; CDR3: CASSSRTGNSPLHF
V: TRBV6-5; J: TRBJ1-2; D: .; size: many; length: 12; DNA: TGTGCCAGCAGATCAGGGTCCCATGGCTACACCTTC; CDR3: CASRSGSHGYTF
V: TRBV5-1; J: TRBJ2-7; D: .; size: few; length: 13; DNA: TGCGCCAGCAGCTTTGAAGTGGGGTACGAGCAGTACTTC; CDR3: CASSFEVGYEQYF
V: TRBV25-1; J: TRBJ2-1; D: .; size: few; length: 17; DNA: TGTGCCAGCAGTGATTATGGTCCGGTGAGCTCCTACAATGAGCAGTTCTTC; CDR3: CASSDYGPVSSYNEQFF
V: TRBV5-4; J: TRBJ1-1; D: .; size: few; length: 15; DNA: TGTGCCAGCAGCTTCGGAGGCCCTTTGAACACTGAAGCTTTCTTT; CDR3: CASSFGGPLNTEAFF
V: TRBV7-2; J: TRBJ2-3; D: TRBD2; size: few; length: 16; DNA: TGTGCCAGCAGCTTAGGACTAGCGGGGGAGACAGATACGCAGTATTTT; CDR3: CASSLGLAGETDTQYF
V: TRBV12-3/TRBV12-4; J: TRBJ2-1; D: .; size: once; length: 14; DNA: TGTGCCAGCAGTTTTCTTCTTTACGACAATGAGCAGTTCTTC; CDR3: CASSFLLYDNEQFF
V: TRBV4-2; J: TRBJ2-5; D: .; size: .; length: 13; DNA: TGTGCCAGCAGCCAAGAGCTGTGGGAGACCCAGTACTTC; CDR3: CASSQELWETQYF
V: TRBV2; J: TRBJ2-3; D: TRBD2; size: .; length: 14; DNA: TGTGCCAGCAAAGCGGGGGGGCAGCCAGATACGCAGTATTTT; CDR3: CASKAGGQPDTQYF
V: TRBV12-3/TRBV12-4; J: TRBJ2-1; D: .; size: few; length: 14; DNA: TGTGCCAGCAGTGCCGGGACGGCTTACAATGAGCAGTTCTTC; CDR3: CASSAGTAYNEQFF
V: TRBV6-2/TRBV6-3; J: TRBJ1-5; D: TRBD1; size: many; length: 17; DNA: TGTGCCACCGACGCCGGGACAGGGGATAGGAGCAATCAGCCCCAGCATTTT; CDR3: CATDAGTGDRSNQPQHF
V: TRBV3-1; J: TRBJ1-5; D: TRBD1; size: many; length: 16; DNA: TGTGCCAGCAGCCCGTCGACAGGGGCATTCAATCAGCCCCAGCATTTT; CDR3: CASSPSTGAFNQPQHF
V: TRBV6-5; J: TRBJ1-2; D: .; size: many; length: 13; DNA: TGTGCCAGCAGCTATACAGGGACCTATGGCTACACCTTC; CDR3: CASSYTGTYGYTF
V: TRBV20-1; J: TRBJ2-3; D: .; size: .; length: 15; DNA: TGCAGTGCTAGTATGTGGAACCAAGACACAGATACGCAGTATTTT; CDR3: CSASMWNQDTDTQYF
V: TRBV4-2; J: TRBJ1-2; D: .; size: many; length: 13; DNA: TGTGCCAGCAGCCAAGGAGGACCAGATGGCTACACCTTC; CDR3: CASSQGGPDGYTF
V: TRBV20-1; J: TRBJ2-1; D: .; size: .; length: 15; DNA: TGCAGTGCTAGAGAACCGGGACCGTCCTACAATGAGCAGTTCTTC; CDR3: CSAREPGPSYNEQFF
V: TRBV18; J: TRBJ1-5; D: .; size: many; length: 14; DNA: TGTGCCAGCTCCCATCGGGGTTCACGCCAGCCCCAGCATTTT; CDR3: CASSHRGSRQPQHF
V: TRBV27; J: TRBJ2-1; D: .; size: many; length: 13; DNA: TGTGCCAGCAGTCTTGATATGTACAATGAGCAGTTCTTC; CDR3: CASSLDMYNEQFF
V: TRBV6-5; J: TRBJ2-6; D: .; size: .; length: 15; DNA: TGTGCCAGCAGCCGATCACAAACTGGGGCCAACGTCCTGACTTTC; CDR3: CASSRSQTGANVLTF
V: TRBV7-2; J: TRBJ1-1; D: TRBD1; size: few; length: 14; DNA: TGTGCCAGCAGCTCCTTTACAGGGGGAACTGAAGCTTTCTTT; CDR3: CASSSFTGGTEAFF
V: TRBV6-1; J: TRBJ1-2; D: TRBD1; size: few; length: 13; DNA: TGTGCCAGCAGTTTCCCAGGGGGCACGGGCTACACCTTC; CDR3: CASSFPGGTGYTF
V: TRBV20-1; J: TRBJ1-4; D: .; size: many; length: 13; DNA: TGCAGTGCTAGAGAGATGGACCATGAAAAACTGTTTTTT; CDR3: CSAREMDHEKLFF
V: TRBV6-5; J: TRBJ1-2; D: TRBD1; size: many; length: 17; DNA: TGTGCCAGCAGTTACTCGATCGGACAGGAGGATAACTATGGCTACACCTTC; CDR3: CASSYSIGQEDNYGYTF
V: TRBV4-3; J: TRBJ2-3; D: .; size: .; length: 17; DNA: TGCGCCAGCAGCCAAGAGTGGGGGGTCCTATTCACAGATACGCAGTATTTT; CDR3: CASSQEWGVLFTDTQYF
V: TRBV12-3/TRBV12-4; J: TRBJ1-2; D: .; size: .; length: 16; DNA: TGTGCCACCCACCTAGCTATAAAGACAGCTAACTATGGCTACACCTTC; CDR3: CATHLAIKTANYGYTF
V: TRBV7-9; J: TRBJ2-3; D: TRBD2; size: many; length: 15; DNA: TGTGCCAGCAGGCCCGGGACTAAGGGCACAGATACGCAGTATTTT; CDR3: CASRPGTKGTDTQYF
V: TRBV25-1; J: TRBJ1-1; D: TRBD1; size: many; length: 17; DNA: TGTGCCAGCAGTGAATTGGCAGGGGGCATAAAGAACACTGAAGCTTTCTTT; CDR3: CASSELAGGIKNTEAFF
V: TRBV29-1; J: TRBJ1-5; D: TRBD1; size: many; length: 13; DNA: TGCAGCGTTGTACAGGGGGAGGGTCAGCCCCAGCATTTT; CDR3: CSVVQGEGQPQHF
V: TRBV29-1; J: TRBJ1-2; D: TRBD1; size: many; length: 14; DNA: TGCAGCGTCCGTGACAGGGAATCCAACTATGGCTACACCTTC; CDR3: CSVRDRESNYGYTF
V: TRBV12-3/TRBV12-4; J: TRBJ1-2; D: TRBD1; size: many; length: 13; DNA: TGTGCCAGCAGTTTTTTCGGACAGGATGGCTACACCTTC; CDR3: CASSFFGQDGYTF
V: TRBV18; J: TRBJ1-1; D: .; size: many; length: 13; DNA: TGTGCCAGCCGTGGCGGGATGAACACTGAAGCTTTCTTT; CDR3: CASRGGMNTEAFF
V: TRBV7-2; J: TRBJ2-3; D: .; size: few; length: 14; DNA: TGTGCCAGCAGCTTAGCGCACACCGGGGATACGCAGTATTTT; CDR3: CASSLAHTGDTQYF
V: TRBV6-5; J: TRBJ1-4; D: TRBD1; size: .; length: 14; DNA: TGTGCCAGCAGTTACGGCAGGGGGCACGAAAAACTGTTTTTT; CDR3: CASSYGRGHEKLFF
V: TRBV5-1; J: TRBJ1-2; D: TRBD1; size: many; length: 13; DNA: TGCGCCAGCAGCCCCCAGGGGGTGGATGGCTACACCTTC; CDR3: CASSPQGVDGYTF
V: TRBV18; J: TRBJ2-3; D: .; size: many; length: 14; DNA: TGTGCCAGCTCACCAGTCGGGGACACAGATACGCAGTATTTT; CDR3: CASSPVGDTDTQYF
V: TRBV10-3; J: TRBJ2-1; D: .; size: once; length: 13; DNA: TGTGCCATCAGTAGACAACCAGCGGATGAGCAGTTCTTC; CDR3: CAISRQPADEQFF
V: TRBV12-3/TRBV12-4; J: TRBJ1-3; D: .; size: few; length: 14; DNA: TGTGCCAGCAGTCTAGCCGACTCTGGAAACACCATATATTTT; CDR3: CASSLADSGNTIYF
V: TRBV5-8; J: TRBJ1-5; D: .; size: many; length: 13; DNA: TGTGCCAGCAGCCAGGTATCGGGACAGCCCCAGCATTTT; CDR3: CASSQVSGQPQHF
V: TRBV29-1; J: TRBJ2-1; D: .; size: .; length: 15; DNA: TGCAGCGTTGAAGATCCCAGGGGGGTGAGCAATGAGCAGTTCTTC; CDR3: CSVEDPRGVSNEQFF
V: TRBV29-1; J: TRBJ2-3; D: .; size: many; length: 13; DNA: TGCAGCGAGTCCCAGCCAGGGTCGGATACGCAGTATTTT; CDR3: CSESQPGSDTQYF
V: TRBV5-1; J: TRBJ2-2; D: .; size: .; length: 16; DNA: TGCGCCAGCAGCTTAGTCCCGGGCGCGAACACCGGGGAGCTGTTTTTT; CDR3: CASSLVPGANTGELFF
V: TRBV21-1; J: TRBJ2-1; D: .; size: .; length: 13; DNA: TGTGCCAGCAGCAAAGAAGAGGTCACGTCACGGTTCTTC; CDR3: CASSKEEVTSRFF
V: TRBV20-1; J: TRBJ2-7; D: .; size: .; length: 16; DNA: TGCAGTGCTAGAGATCCTAGCCTAAAGGCCCGAGACGAGCAGTACTTC; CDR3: CSARDPSLKARDEQYF